This T cell receptor (beta chain) was retrieved from a study of T-cell reconstitution after alpha-beta-depleted transplantation in children. Overall study findings and caveats: Some patients showed high day-60 TCRbeta diversity, which derived from surviving recipient T cells and thymic progenitors. Several hundred expanded graft clones reportedly gave rise to the alpha-beta T cells present about two months after transplant. Most T-cell counts and diversity one year after the transplant came from T cells that were newly produced.

A note on this clonotype: What it binds is unknown.

Unique molecular identifiers were incorporated when the TCRbeta library was constructed. TCRdb ran MiXCR on the PCR reads and lists one entry per CDR3 protein. The table includes a few hundred thousand distinct CDR3 sequences, roughly a tenth detected once. The sample here was PBMCs, taken before TCRalphabeta/CD19-depleted stem cell transplant. This TCR was sampled from a child younger than two with acute myeloid leukemia, due to receive a stem cell transplant.

The CDR3 region is CASSQQVPDEQYF. The CDR3 nucleotides are TGTGCCAGCAGTCAACAGGTACCTGACGAGCAGTACTTC. The chain is built from TRBV12-3 or TRBV12-4 and TRBJ2-7; possibly TRBD1 for D (5 bases). Trimming stripped 5 bases from V and 5 bases from J, with 13 bases between. There are 13 residues in the CDR3.